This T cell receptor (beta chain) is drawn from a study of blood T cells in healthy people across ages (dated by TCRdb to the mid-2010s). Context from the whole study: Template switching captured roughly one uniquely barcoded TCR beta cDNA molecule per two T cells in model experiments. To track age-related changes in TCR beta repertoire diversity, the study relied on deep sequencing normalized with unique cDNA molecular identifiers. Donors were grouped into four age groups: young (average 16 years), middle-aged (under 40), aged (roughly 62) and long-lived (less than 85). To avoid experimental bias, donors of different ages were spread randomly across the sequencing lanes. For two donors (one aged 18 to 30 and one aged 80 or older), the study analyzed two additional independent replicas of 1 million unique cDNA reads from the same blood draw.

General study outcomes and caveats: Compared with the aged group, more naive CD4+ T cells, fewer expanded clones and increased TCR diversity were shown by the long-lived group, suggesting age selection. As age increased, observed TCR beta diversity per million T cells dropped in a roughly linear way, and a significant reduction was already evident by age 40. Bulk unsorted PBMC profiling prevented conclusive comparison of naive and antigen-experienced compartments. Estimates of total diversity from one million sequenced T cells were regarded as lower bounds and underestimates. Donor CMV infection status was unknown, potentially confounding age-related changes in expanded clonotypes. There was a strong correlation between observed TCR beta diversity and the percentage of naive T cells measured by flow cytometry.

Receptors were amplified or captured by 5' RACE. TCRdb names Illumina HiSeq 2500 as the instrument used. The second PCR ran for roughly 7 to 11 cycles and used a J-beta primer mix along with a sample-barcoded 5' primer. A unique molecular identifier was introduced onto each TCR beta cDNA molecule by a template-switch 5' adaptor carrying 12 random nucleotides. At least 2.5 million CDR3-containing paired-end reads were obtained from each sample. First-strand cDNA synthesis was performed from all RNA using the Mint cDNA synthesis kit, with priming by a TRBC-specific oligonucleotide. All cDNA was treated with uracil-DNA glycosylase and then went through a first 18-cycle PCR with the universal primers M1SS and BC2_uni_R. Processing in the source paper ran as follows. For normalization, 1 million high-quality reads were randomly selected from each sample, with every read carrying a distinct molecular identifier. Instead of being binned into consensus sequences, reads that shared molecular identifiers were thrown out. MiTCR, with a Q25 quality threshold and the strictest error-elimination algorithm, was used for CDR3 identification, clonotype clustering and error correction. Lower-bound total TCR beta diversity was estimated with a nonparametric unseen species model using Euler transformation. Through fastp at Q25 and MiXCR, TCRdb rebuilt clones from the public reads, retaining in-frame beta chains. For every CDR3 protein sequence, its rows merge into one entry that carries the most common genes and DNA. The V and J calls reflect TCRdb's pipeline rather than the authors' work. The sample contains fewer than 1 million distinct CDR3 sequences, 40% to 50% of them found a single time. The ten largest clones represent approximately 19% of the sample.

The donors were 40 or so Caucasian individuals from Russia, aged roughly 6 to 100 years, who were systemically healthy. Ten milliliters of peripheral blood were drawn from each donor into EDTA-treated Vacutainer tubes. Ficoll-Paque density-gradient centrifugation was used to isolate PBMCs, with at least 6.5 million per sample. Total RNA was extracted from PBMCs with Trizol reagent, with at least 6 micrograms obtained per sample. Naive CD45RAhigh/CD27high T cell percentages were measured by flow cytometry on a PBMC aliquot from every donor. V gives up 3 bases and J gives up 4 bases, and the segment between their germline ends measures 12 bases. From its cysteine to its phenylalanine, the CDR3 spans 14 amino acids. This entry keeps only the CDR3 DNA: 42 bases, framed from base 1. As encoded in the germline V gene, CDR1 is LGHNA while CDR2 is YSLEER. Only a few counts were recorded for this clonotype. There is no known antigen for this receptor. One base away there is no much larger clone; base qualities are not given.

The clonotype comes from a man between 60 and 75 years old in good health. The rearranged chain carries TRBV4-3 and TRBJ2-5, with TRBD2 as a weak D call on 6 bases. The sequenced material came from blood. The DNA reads TGCGCCAGCAGCCAGCATCTGGGGGGAGAGACCCAGTACTTC. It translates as CASSQHLGGETQYF.